This T cell receptor beta chain came from a study of T cell repertoires in cytomegalovirus infection. In the study overall: Based on public TCR beta signatures, there were indications of CMV infection and of a matching HLA type. Study conclusions and caveats: There were carriers of CMV plus the relevant HLA, and cumulative public TCR beta family frequency identified them. There were HLA-C-restricted CMV-specific TCR beta clonotypes dominating the ex vivo response.

Each CDR3 protein gets one entry after TCRdb re-called the reads with MiXCR. The sample holds about 530,000 distinct CDR3 sequences, around a quarter seen once. This clonotype was seen at least ten times. The antigen is not known. Input material: PBMCs. This TCR was recovered from a human donor in good health (CMV status not recorded). Some clones in this sample may be carry-over from other donors' samples.

CDR3: CASRAGGNRTQYF. The DNA for the CDR3 is TGTGCCAGCAGGGCGGGAGGGAATAGGACCCAGTACTTC. The chain recombines TRBV7-2 with TRBJ2-5; 9 bases are a match to TRBD2. The CDR3 has 13 residues. The germline gives CDR1 SGHTA, CDR2 FQGNSA. Trimming at V came to 6 bases and at J to 7 bases, leaving 6 bases not matched to a gene.